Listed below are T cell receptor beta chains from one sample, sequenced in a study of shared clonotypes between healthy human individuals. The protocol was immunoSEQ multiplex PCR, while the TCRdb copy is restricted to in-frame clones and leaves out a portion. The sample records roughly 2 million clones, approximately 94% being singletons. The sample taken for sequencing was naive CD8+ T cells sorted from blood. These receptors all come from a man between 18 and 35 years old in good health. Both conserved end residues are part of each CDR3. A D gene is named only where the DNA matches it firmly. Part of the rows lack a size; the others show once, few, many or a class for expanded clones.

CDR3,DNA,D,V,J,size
CASSVRGPTYEQYF,TGTGCCAGCAGTGTCAGGGGACCTACCTACGAGCAGTACTTC,NA,TRBV11-2,TRBJ2-7,once
CAWSVQGGGTEAFF,TGTGCCTGGAGTGTACAGGGGGGTGGCACTGAAGCTTTCTTT,TRBD1,TRBV30,TRBJ1-1,NA
CASSLPGTYEQYF,TGTGCCAGCAGCTTACCGGGTACCTACGAGCAGTACTTC,NA,TRBV7-9,TRBJ2-7,NA
CSVYQGVGNTIYF,TGCAGCGTCTACCAGGGGGTTGGAAACACCATATATTTT,TRBD1,TRBV29-1,TRBJ1-3,NA
CASSPTTGGDEQYF,TGTGCCAGCAGTCCGACGACAGGGGGCGACGAGCAGTACTTC,TRBD1,TRBV27,TRBJ2-7,NA
CASSLGGTGNTIYF,TGTGCCAGCAGTTTAGGGGGCACTGGAAACACCATATATTTT,NA,TRBV27,TRBJ1-3,NA
CASSLKQNEQFF,TGTGCCAGCAGCTTGAAGCAGAATGAGCAGTTCTTC,NA,TRBV5-8,TRBJ2-1,NA
CASSSSGNDEQYF,TGTGCCAGCAGCTCGTCGGGTAACGACGAGCAGTACTTC,NA,TRBV13,TRBJ2-7,NA
CASRDSGGATSTDTQYF,TGCGCCAGCAGGGATAGCGGGGGAGCTACTAGCACAGATACGCAGTATTTT,TRBD2,TRBV4-1,TRBJ2-3,NA
CASSLTPGAKTPQHF,TGCGCCAGCAGCCTAACCCCGGGGGCCAAGACGCCCCAGCATTTT,NA,TRBV4-1,TRBJ1-5,NA
CASSPGAGELFF,TGTGCCAGTAGTCCCGGGGCCGGGGAGCTGTTTTTT,NA,TRBV19,TRBJ2-2,NA
CASSLLGTEAFF,TGTGCCAGCAGCTTGTTGGGCACTGAAGCTTTCTTT,NA,TRBV5-6,TRBJ1-1,NA
CASSETRAGELFF,TGCGCCAGCAGTGAGACTCGGGCCGGGGAGCTGTTTTTT,NA,TRBV10-1,TRBJ2-2,NA
CASSPGAYEQYF,TGTGCCAGCAGCCCCGGAGCCTACGAGCAGTACTTC,NA,TRBV7-2,TRBJ2-7,once
CASSPGAATYEQYF,TGTGCCAGCTCCCCGGGGGCGGCGACCTACGAGCAGTACTTC,NA,TRBV2,TRBJ2-7,once
CASSQDGTSGYNEQFF,TGCGCCAGCAGCCAAGACGGGACTAGCGGATACAATGAGCAGTTCTTC,TRBD2,TRBV4-1,TRBJ2-1,NA
CASSEGIGSTDGYTF,TGTGCCAGCAGTGAAGGGATCGGGAGTACAGATGGCTACACCTTC,NA,TRBV2,TRBJ1-2,NA